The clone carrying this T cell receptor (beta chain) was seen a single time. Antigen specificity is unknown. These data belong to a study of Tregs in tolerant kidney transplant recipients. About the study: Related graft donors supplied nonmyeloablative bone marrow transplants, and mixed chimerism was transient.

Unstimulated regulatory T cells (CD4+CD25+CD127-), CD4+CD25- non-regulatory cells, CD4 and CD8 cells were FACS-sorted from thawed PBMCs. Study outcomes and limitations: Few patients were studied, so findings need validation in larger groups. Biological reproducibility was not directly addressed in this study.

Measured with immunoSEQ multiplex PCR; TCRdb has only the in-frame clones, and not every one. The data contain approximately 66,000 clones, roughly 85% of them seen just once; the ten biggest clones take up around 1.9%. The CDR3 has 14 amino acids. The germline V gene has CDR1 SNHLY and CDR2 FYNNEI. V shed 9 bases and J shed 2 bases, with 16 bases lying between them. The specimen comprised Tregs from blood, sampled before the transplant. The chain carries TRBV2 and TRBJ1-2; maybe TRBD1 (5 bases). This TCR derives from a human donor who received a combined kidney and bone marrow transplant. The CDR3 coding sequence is TGTGCCAGGGTTAGAGGGGACGCCAACTATGGCTACACCTTC. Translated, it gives CARVRGDANYGYTF.